Sequencing of this TCR beta chain was carried out in a study of regulatory T cells in long-lasting Graves disease. Overall study results and limits: Persistent Graves' cases showed lower TCR diversity than newly diagnosed cases. A greater number of public clonotypes (around 2,700) was shared by persistent patients than by new patients (about 880). Persistent disease favored TRBV28, TRBJ1-2 and TRBJ2-5.

The time point here: newly diagnosed GD, antithyroid drugs for less than 3 months. PBMCs were the source of the RNA used for TCR sequencing. The authors drew 9 to 9.5 milliliters of peripheral blood into EDTA tubes. Concerning this clonotype: Its specificity is not known.

Germline V gene data show CDR1 as SNHLY and CDR2 as FYNNEI. V was shortened by 8 bases and J by 9 bases, with 20 bases between the two germline ends. The CDR3 loop spans 15 amino acids. CDR3-region Arm-PCR and iRepertoire HTBI primers produced the TCR beta libraries. TCRdb independently ran MiXCR on the multiplex PCR reads; one entry per CDR3 protein. The table includes about 620,000 distinct CDR3 sequences, roughly 15% detected once. This same sample was also taken into another study, of T cells in Graves' hyperthyroidism and ophthalmopathy.

The sample was peripheral blood mononuclear cells (PBMCs), taken at new diagnosis, from a patient treated with antithyroid drugs. This receptor was identified in a woman in her twenties or thirties with Graves disease. The chain combines TRBV2 with TRBJ1-6; D unresolved. CDR3 DNA sequence: TGTGCCAGCCAGAGCGGGCGAGGGCAGAGTTCACCCCTCCACTTT. It is translated as CASQSGRGQSSPLHF. Drawing the rest from reference TRBV2 and TRBJ1-6, the complete variable domain is EPEVTQTPSHQVTQMGQEVILRCVPISNHLYFYWYRQILGQKVEFLVSFYNNEISEKSEIFDDQFSVERPDGSNFTLKIRSTKLEDSAMYFCASQSGRGQSSPLHFGNGTRLTVT.